Each of the 26 T cell receptor beta chains below was sequenced from the same sample in a study of cytomegalovirus exposure and HLA in healthy donors. The PCR used 60 Vbeta and 13 Jbeta primers. Clones were read by immunoSEQ multiplex PCR, and TCRdb kept only the in-frame ones, dropping some. The sample has about 200,000 clones, approximately 86% seen once. The sequencing sample was made of PBMCs. The receptors originated from a young woman in good health and CMV-seronegative.

This rearrangement joins TRBV9 to TRBJ1-3; D is uncertain. The CDR3 sequence is 15 residues long. CDR1 SGDLS and CDR2 YYNGEE come from the germline V gene. V was clipped by 4 bases and J by 0 bases, with 11 bases between them. The CDR3 coding sequence is TGTGCCAGCAGCCCGGGAGCCTCCTCTGGAAACACCATATATTTT. Translation gives CASSPGASSGNTIYF.

V usage is TRBV27 and J usage is TRBJ1-1; 8 positions agree with TRBD1. V shed 7 bases, J shed 4 bases, and the junction held 5 bases outside the gene matches. The CDR3 consists of 13 residues. Germline V gene lookup returns CDR1 MNHEY and CDR2 SMNVEV (reference sequence). CDR3 amino acids: CASTDRGSTEAFF. CDR3 sequence (DNA): TGTGCCAGCACTGACAGGGGCTCCACTGAAGCTTTCTTT.

This chain uses TRBV28 with TRBJ2-1, with TRBD2 matching 12 bases. This CDR3 region has 15 residues. J was trimmed by 7 bases and V by 6 bases; bases with no gene match: 7. Germline V gene data show CDR1 as MDHEN and CDR2 as SYDVKM. The CDR3 region is CASSLLAGGVNEQFF. CDR3 nucleotide sequence: TGTGCCAGCAGCCTACTAGCGGGGGGCGTTAATGAGCAGTTCTTC.

The chain carries TRBV7-9 and TRBJ2-1; 10 nucleotides agree with TRBD2. Trimming at V came to 8 bases and at J to 3 bases, leaving 4 bases not matched to a gene. The germline V gene has CDR1 SEHNR and CDR2 FQNEAQ (reference sequence). This CDR3 spans 14 amino acids. This CDR3 reads CASDRTSGYNEQFF. CDR3 nucleotides: TGTGCCAGCGATCGGACTAGCGGCTACAATGAGCAGTTCTTC.

The V gene is TRBV27, the J gene TRBJ1-1, with 9 bases that match TRBD1. Trimming removed 10 bases from V and 2 bases from J; junction bases left unmatched: 5. Germline values: CDR1 MNHEY, CDR2 SMNVEV (reference sequence). This CDR3 comprises 13 residues. The CDR3 spells CATRGQGNTEAFF. CDR3 nucleotide sequence: TGTGCCACCAGGGGACAGGGAAACACTGAAGCTTTCTTT.

The V call is TRBV6-5, the J call TRBJ2-3; 9 bases are shared with TRBD1. There are 13 residues in the CDR3. V dropped 4 bases and J dropped 5; count of bases not matched to a gene: 1. Germline V gene lookup returns CDR1 MNHEY and CDR2 SVGAGI. The DNA for the CDR3 is TGTGCCAGCAGTTTGGACAGGGGAGATACGCAGTATTTT. Translated: CASSLDRGDTQYF.

This chain connects TRBV7-3 to TRBJ2-5; weak D call: TRBD2 (6 bases). Germline V gives CDR1 SGHTA, CDR2 FQGTGA. The CDR3 is 15 residues long. Trimming cost V 2 bases and J 5 bases, with 15 bases left between them. CDR3 sequence: CASSLGGLAPETQYF. CDR3 nucleotides: TGTGCCAGCAGCTTAGGTGGGCTAGCGCCTGAGACCCAGTACTTC.

This chain joins TRBV14 and TRBJ1-2; D possibly corresponds to TRBD1 (5 bases). The CDR3 is 13 residues long. V lost 1 base and J 7 bases, leaving 10 bases between the germline ends. In germline, CDR1 is SGHDN, CDR2 FVKESK. In nucleotides, the CDR3 is TGTGCCAGCAGCCAAGTCGCAGGGCCTGGCTACACCTTC. Protein sequence: CASSQVAGPGYTF.

This clone was seen once. The V and J genes are TRBV18 and TRBJ1-1; D gene unclear. V was pared by 3 bases and J by 4 bases, with 15 bases between. This CDR3 comprises 15 residues. The germline gives CDR1 KGHSH, CDR2 LQKENI. CDR3 loop: CASSPTSRNPTEAFF. The DNA of the CDR3 is TGTGCCAGCTCACCTACTTCTCGTAATCCCACTGAAGCTTTCTTT. The complete variable domain, with remaining parts taken from reference TRBV18 and TRBJ1-1, reads NAGVMQNPRHLVRRRGQEARLRCSPMKGHSHVYWYRQLPEEGLKFMVYLQKENIIDESGMPKERFSAEFPKEGPSILRIQQVVRGDSAAYFCASSPTSRNPTEAFFGQGTRLTVV.

The chain recombines TRBV7-2 with TRBJ1-5; 9 bases line up with TRBD1. Germline trimming cut 0 bases from V and 2 bases from J; bases unmatched to any gene: 5. This CDR3 contains 17 residues. Per the germline V gene, CDR1 is SGHTA and CDR2 is FQGNSA. The CDR3, as DNA: TGTGCCAGCAGCTTAGCCGGGACAGGGTTGGGCAATCAGCCCCAGCATTTT. This encodes CASSLAGTGLGNQPQHF.

The chain couples TRBV9 to TRBJ2-2, with 15 bases that match TRBD2. Unmatched junction bases numbered 4, after V lost 2 bases and J lost 2 bases. The CDR3 length is 18 residues. The V gene's germline CDR1 is SGDLS and CDR2 YYNGEE. In DNA form, the CDR3 reads TGTGCCAGCAGCGTGGGACTAGCGGGGGGTCTAAACACCGGGGAGCTGTTTTTT. This codes for CASSVGLAGGLNTGELFF.

The chain is built from TRBV10-3 and TRBJ2-7; tentative D call: TRBD1 (6 bases). This CDR3 is built from 17 residues. V shed 9 bases and J shed 1 base, with 25 bases lying between them. CDR1 and CDR2 from the germline V gene are ENHRY and SYGVKD. The CDR3 loop reads CAIREWGQGRTSYEQYF. For the CDR3, the DNA is TGTGCCATAAGAGAGTGGGGGCAGGGAAGGACATCCTACGAGCAGTACTTC.

J is TRBJ1-5 and V is TRBV6-4; tentative D call: TRBD1 (6 bases). Trimming left V 7 bases short and J 4 bases short, with 14 bases between. Germline loops: CDR1 MRHNA, CDR2 SNTAGT. This CDR3 has 14 amino acids. Written as DNA, the CDR3 is TGTGCCAGCACCGGGCCAGGGGTAAATCAGCCCCAGCATTTT. It specifies CASTGPGVNQPQHF.

V and J are TRBV28 and TRBJ1-2, with 7 bases aligning to TRBD1. Germline values: CDR1 MDHEN, CDR2 SYDVKM. The CDR3 is 14 residues long. The junction had 5 bases not matched to a gene; V was cut back by 0 bases and J by 7 bases. The CDR3 loop reads CASSLWARGSGYTF. The CDR3 DNA sequence: TGTGCCAGCAGTTTATGGGCCAGGGGGAGTGGCTACACCTTC.

This chain joins TRBV4-1 and TRBJ2-2; 8 bases line up with TRBD1. Germline V lookup: CDR1 MGHRA, CDR2 YSYEKL. The V and J ends lost 0 bases and 5 bases, in that order; junction bases with no gene match: 2. The CDR3 contains 15 residues. CDR3 amino acids: CASSQDRDRTGELFF. For the CDR3, the DNA is TGCGCCAGCAGCCAAGATCGGGACAGGACCGGGGAGCTGTTTTTT.

The V gene is TRBV6-4, the J gene TRBJ2-7, with D tentatively TRBD1 (7 bases). With 0 bases removed from V and 4 bases from J, the gap between germline ends came to 19 bases. CDR1 is MRHNA, CDR2 SNTAGT, per germline. The CDR3 is 17 amino acids. CDR3 sequence: CASSDSRDRVEGYEQYF. The CDR3 nucleotides read TGTGCCAGCAGTGACTCGAGAGACAGGGTGGAGGGATACGAGCAGTACTTC.

Here the CDR3 reads CASSAEPSGKYNEQFF. Here the CDR3 DNA reads TGTGCCAGCAGCGCTGAACCTAGCGGGAAGTACAATGAGCAGTTCTTC. V usage is TRBV9 and J usage is TRBJ2-1; 9 bases map to TRBD2. V shed 3 bases, J shed 4 bases, and the junction held 8 bases outside the gene matches. The CDR3 contains 16 residues. Germline V gene lookup returns CDR1 SGDLS and CDR2 YYNGEE.

The CDR3 nucleotides read TGTGCCAGCTCACCACCCTCCTTAGGAGGAGAGACCCAGTACTTC. Protein: CASSPPSLGGETQYF. This sequence joins TRBV18 and TRBJ2-5, with D tentatively TRBD2 (5 bases). This CDR3 is 15 amino acids long. Trimming took 0 bases from V and 4 from J, leaving 12 bases between them. Per the germline V gene, CDR1 is KGHSH and CDR2 is LQKENI.

The rearrangement uses TRBV6-6 and TRBJ2-7; D is ambiguous. CDR1 and CDR2 from the germline V gene are MNHNY and SVGAGI (reference sequence). The CDR3 is 15 amino acids. The ends were cut back, 3 bases at V and 2 bases at J, with 14 bases in the middle. DNA for the CDR3: TGTGCCAGCAGTTATGGGTCAGGCATCACCTACGAGCAGTACTTC. Translation gives CASSYGSGITYEQYF.

For this clone: A junction boundary mismatches the germline segment, possibly from a read error. The V gene is TRBV30, the J gene TRBJ2-7; the match to TRBD2 covers 7 bases. Germline V CDR1 and CDR2: GTSNPN, SVGIG (reference sequence). The CDR3 has 14 amino acids. Here the CDR3 reads CAWSPKRDIHEQYF. As DNA, the CDR3 is TGTGCTTGGAGTCCCAAGCGGGATATCCACGAGCAGTACTTC.

The chain uses TRBV30 and TRBJ1-1; 9 nucleotides align to TRBD1. CDR3 length equals 11 residues. Germline V gives CDR1 GTSNPN, CDR2 SVGIG (reference sequence). The ends lost 3 bases at V and 11 bases at J; junction bases unmatched: 4. CDR3 nucleotides: TGTGCCTGGAGCTTGACAGGGGGGGCTTTCTTT. Translated, it gives CAWSLTGGAFF.

This chain joins TRBV19 and TRBJ1-2; TRBD1 matches at 8 bases. Per germline, CDR1 LNHDA and CDR2 SQIVND (reference sequence). V shed 5 bases, J shed 8 bases, and the junction held 10 bases outside the gene matches. This CDR3 is 14 amino acids long. The CDR3 reads CASSPTPRTGGYTF. CDR3 nucleotides: TGTGCCAGTAGTCCGACGCCCCGGACAGGGGGCTACACCTTC.

The chain carries TRBV7-9 and TRBJ1-1; D ambiguous. Germline V gene data show CDR1 as SEHNR and CDR2 as FQNEAQ (reference sequence). V was shortened by 5 bases and J by 4 bases, with 11 bases between the two germline ends. The CDR3 runs 13 residues. CDR3 sequence (DNA): TGTGCCAGCAGCCCGCGTCCCGCCACTGAAGCTTTCTTT. It yields the protein CASSPRPATEAFF.

The V and J genes are TRBV2 and TRBJ1-1, with D possibly being TRBD1 (6 bases). Trimming removed 6 bases from V and 8 bases from J, with 16 bases in between. Germline CDR1 and CDR2: SNHLY and FYNNEI. The CDR3 length is 13 residues. CDR3 loop: CASSPEGGLEAFF. In nucleotides, the CDR3 is TGTGCCAGCAGCCCCGAGGGGGGGCTGGAAGCTTTCTTT.

This CDR3 reads CASSPYPSGRCTDTQYF. The CDR3 nucleotides read TGTGCCAGCAGCCCCTACCCTAGCGGCCGATGCACAGATACGCAGTATTTT. This chain connects TRBV13 to TRBJ2-3; the match to TRBD2 covers 7 bases. This CDR3 has 17 residues. Germline lookup yields CDR1 PRHDT and CDR2 FYEKMQ (reference sequence). Losses at the gene ends were 5 bases for V and 1 base for J; bases not matched to a gene: 12.

The V gene is TRBV9, the J gene TRBJ2-7; 8 bases match TRBD1. CDR1 and CDR2 from the germline V gene are SGDLS and YYNGEE. J lost 4 bases, V lost 4 bases, and 10 bases had no gene match. The CDR3 sequence is 15 residues long. CDR3 in amino acids: CASSPRTGTFYEQYF. The CDR3 DNA is TGTGCCAGCAGCCCCCGGACAGGGACCTTTTACGAGCAGTACTTC.